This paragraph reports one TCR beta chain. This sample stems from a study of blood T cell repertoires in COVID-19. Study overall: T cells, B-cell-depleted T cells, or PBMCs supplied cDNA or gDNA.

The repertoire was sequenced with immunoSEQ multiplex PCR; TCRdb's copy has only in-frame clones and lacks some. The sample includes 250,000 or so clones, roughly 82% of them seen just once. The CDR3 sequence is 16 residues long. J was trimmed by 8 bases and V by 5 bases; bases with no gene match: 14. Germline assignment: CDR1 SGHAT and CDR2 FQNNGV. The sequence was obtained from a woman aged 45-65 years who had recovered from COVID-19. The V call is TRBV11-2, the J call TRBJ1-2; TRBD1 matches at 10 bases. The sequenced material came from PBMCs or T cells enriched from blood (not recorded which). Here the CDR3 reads CASSPSGGDRGFGYTF. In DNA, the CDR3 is TGTGCCAGCAGCCCCTCGGGGGGGGACAGGGGATTCGGCTACACCTTC.